These T cell receptor beta chains were read from a single sample in a study of blood T cell repertoires in COVID-19. Profiled with immunoSEQ multiplex PCR; TCRdb holds only in-frame clones, not every one. The table shows under 150,000 clones, with about nine tenths occurring only once. The source material was peripheral blood. These receptors were taken from a human donor in a cohort sampled during active COVID-19. The CDR3 runs from the conserved cysteine through the conserved F or W. The D gene is left open where the match is weak. Rows may omit the clone size; those that give it use once, few, many or a size class.

abundance	d_gene	v_gene	j_gene	CDR3aa	CDR3nt
few	-	TRBV4-1	TRBJ2-5	CASSEWRGPRETQYF	TGCGCCAGCAGCGAGTGGAGGGGCCCTCGGGAGACCCAGTACTTC
-	TRBD1	TRBV15	TRBJ1-3	CATSRDRVHRGRRGNTIYF	TGTGCCACCAGCAGAGATAGGGTTCACAGGGGGCGGAGGGGAAACACCATATATTTT
-	TRBD1	TRBV7-2	TRBJ1-1	CASRAGDRVREAFF	TGTGCCAGCAGGGCGGGGGACAGGGTAAGAGAAGCTTTCTTT
-	-	TRBV7-6	TRBJ2-1	CASSLGVGGVSSYNEQFF	TGTGCCAGCAGCTTAGGAGTCGGCGGGGTGAGCTCCTACAATGAGCAGTTCTTC
-	-	TRBV6-2/TRBV6-3	TRBJ2-1	CASSYSVRVGGPSYNEQFF	TGTGCCAGCAGTTACTCTGTGCGTGTGGGGGGACCCTCCTACAATGAGCAGTTCTTC
-	TRBD1	TRBV11-2	TRBJ1-2	CASSSRQGHGYTF	TGTGCCAGCAGCTCCAGACAGGGTCATGGCTACACCTTC
-	TRBD1	TRBV7-9	TRBJ1-1	CASSLTTGGTEAFF	TGTGCCAGCAGCCTAACCACAGGGGGCACTGAAGCTTTCTTT
-	TRBD1	TRBV9	TRBJ2-2	CASSFRDRGQSGELFF	TGTGCCAGCAGCTTCCGGGACAGGGGGCAAAGCGGGGAGCTGTTTTTT
-	TRBD2	TRBV7-9	TRBJ2-5	CASSPGLAGYLETQYF	TGTGCCAGCAGCCCAGGACTAGCGGGGTACTTAGAGACCCAGTACTTC
medium-sized	-	TRBV24-1	TRBJ2-5	CATSDPGDSETQYF	TGTGCCACCAGTGATCCCGGGGACTCAGAGACCCAGTACTTC
-	TRBD1	TRBV7-9	TRBJ1-1	CASSTRQGTNTEAFF	TGTGCCAGCAGCACCAGACAGGGTACTAACACTGAAGCTTTCTTT
-	-	TRBV30	TRBJ2-6	CAWSPLVAGANVLTF	TGTGCCTGGAGCCCCCTGGTAGCTGGGGCCAACGTCCTGACTTTC
-	-	TRBV7-6	TRBJ1-2	CASSPRGQNYGYTF	TGTGCCAGCAGCCCCCGTGGGCAGAACTATGGCTACACCTTC
-	TRBD2	TRBV6-2/TRBV6-3	TRBJ2-1	CASSYGTSGGTSSYNEQFF	TGTGCCAGCAGTTACGGTACTAGCGGGGGGACGAGCTCCTACAATGAGCAGTTCTTC
large	-	TRBV15	TRBJ2-1	CATSRGQGGREQFF	TGTGCCACCAGCAGAGGACAGGGAGGCAGGGAGCAGTTCTTC
few	-	TRBV9	TRBJ1-1	CASSAHMGRLKGTEAFF	TGTGCCAGCAGCGCCCACATGGGGAGGCTCAAGGGCACTGAAGCTTTCTTT
-	TRBD2	TRBV7-6	TRBJ2-3	CASSFSGGAVDTQYF	TGTGCCAGCAGCTTCAGCGGGGGGGCCGTAGATACGCAGTATTTT
-	-	TRBV29-1	TRBJ2-1	CSVVGQFF	TGCAGCGTTGTCGGGCAGTTCTTC
-	-	TRBV18	TRBJ1-3	CASSPPRHDSGNTIYF	TGTGCCAGCTCACCACCTAGACATGACTCTGGAAACACCATATATTTT
-	-	TRBV5-1	TRBJ1-3	CASSLGAGSSGNTIYF	TGCGCCAGCAGCTTGGGGGCAGGCTCCTCTGGAAACACCATATATTTT
-	TRBD1	TRBV7-6	TRBJ2-7	CASSQGPGTAYEQYF	TGTGCCAGCAGCCAGGGTCCCGGGACAGCCTACGAGCAGTACTTC
few	TRBD1	TRBV10-3	TRBJ1-5	CATDRGQGQPQHF	TGTGCCACCGACAGGGGGCAGGGTCAGCCCCAGCATTTT
-	TRBD2	TRBV29-1	TRBJ2-1	CSVVTSGREQFF	TGCAGCGTTGTCACTAGCGGTCGGGAGCAGTTCTTC
once	-	TRBV29-1	TRBJ2-7	CSVERAGDYEQYF	TGCAGCGTTGAGCGGGCAGGAGACTACGAGCAGTACTTC
-	-	TRBV7-2	TRBJ1-4	CASSFWGGVATNEKLFF	TGTGCCAGCAGCTTCTGGGGGGGAGTGGCAACTAATGAAAAACTGTTTTTT
-	-	TRBV12-5	TRBJ2-5	CASGLPRETQYF	TGTGCTAGTGGTTTGCCTCGAGAGACCCAGTACTTC
-	TRBD1	TRBV5-1	TRBJ1-4	CASSLGRGKANEKLFF	TGCGCCAGCAGCTTGGGCAGGGGGAAGGCTAATGAAAAACTGTTTTTT
-	-	TRBV12-3/TRBV12-4	TRBJ1-1	CASSFLATEAFF	TGTGCCAGCAGTTTTCTGGCCACTGAAGCTTTCTTT
-	TRBD1	TRBV7-3	TRBJ2-1	CASSWDREYNEQFF	TGTGCCAGCAGCTGGGACAGGGAATACAATGAGCAGTTCTTC
-	-	TRBV18	TRBJ1-4	CASSPGGTNEKLFF	TGTGCCAGCTCACCTGGCGGTACTAATGAAAAACTGTTTTTT
few	-	TRBV5-5	TRBJ2-5	CASSLTGTKTQYF	TGTGCCAGCAGCTTGACAGGGACGAAGACCCAGTACTTC
-	TRBD1	TRBV5-4	TRBJ2-7	CASSLAGTGPYEQYF	TGTGCCAGCAGCCTCGCCGGGACAGGACCCTACGAGCAGTACTTC
-	-	TRBV9	TRBJ2-2	CASSPKGSRELFF	TGTGCCAGCAGCCCCAAGGGGTCCCGGGAGCTGTTTTTT
few	-	TRBV11-2	TRBJ2-1	CASSLERNEQFF	TGTGCCAGCAGCTTAGAGAGAAATGAGCAGTTCTTC
-	TRBD1	TRBV7-6	TRBJ2-2	CASSFFGIGRQGLNTGELFF	TGTGCCAGCAGCTTCTTCGGTATCGGTAGACAGGGGTTGAACACCGGGGAGCTGTTTTTT
-	TRBD1	TRBV5-5	TRBJ1-1	CASTFRGQGAFAEAFF	TGTGCCAGCACTTTCCGCGGGCAGGGGGCATTCGCTGAAGCTTTCTTT
-	TRBD1	TRBV5-1	TRBJ2-7	CASSFTGVAPYEQYF	TGCGCCAGCAGCTTCACAGGGGTGGCTCCTTACGAGCAGTACTTC
once	TRBD2	TRBV7-2	TRBJ2-2	CASSSTSGAGELFF	TGTGCCAGCAGCTCAACTAGCGGCGCCGGGGAGCTGTTTTTT
-	-	TRBV5-1	TRBJ2-7	CASSLGTFGYEQYF	TGCGCCAGCAGCTTGGGGACTTTTGGCTACGAGCAGTACTTC
-	-	TRBV3-1/TRBV3-2	TRBJ1-2	CASSQALADGYTF	TGTGCCAGCAGCCAAGCCCTGGCGGATGGCTACACCTTC
-	-	TRBV30	TRBJ1-1	CAWSSRGSRNTEAFF	TGTGCCTGGAGTTCCAGGGGATCCCGGAACACTGAAGCTTTCTTT
-	-	TRBV3-1/TRBV3-2	TRBJ2-1	CASSEILGSSYNEQFF	TGTGCCAGCAGCGAGATTTTGGGGAGCTCCTACAATGAGCAGTTCTTC
-	-	TRBV15	TRBJ2-7	CATSRDGNHLAEQYF	TGTGCCACCAGCAGAGATGGAAATCACCTAGCCGAGCAGTACTTC
-	-	TRBV27	TRBJ1-1	CASSLGQMNTEAFF	TGTGCCAGCAGTTTAGGACAGATGAACACTGAAGCTTTCTTT